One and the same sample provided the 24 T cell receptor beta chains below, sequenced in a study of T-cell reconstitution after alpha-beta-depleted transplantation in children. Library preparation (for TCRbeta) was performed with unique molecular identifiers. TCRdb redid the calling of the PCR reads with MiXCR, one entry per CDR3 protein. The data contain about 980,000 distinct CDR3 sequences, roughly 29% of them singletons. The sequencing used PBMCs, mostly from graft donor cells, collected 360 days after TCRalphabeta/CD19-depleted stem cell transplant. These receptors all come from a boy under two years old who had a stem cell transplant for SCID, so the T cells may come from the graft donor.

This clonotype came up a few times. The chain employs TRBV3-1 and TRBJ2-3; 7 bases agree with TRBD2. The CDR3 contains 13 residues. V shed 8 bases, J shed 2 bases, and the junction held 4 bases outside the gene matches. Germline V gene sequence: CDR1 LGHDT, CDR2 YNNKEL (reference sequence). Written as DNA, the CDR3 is TGTGCCAGCCGGGACTACATCACAGATACGCAGTATTTT. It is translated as CASRDYITDTQYF.

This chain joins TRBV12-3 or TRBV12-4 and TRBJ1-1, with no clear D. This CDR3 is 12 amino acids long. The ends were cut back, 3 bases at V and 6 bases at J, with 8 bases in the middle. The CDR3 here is CASSFGWAEAFF. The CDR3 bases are TGTGCCAGCAGTTTCGGGTGGGCTGAAGCTTTCTTT.

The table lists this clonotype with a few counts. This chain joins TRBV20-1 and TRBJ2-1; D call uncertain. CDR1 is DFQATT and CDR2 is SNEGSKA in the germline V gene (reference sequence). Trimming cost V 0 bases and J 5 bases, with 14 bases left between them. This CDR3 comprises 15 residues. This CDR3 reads CSARDLFARDNEQFF. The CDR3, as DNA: TGCAGTGCTAGAGATTTATTTGCCAGAGACAATGAGCAGTTCTTC.

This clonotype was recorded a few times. The CDR3 sequence: CASSPHTGKNTEAFF. CDR3 bases: TGTGCCAGCAGCCCCCACACAGGGAAGAACACTGAAGCTTTCTTT. This sequence joins TRBV9 and TRBJ1-1; maybe TRBD1 (6 bases). Germline CDR1 is SGDLS and CDR2 is YYNGEE. The CDR3 spans 15 residues. Trimming removed 4 bases at V and 1 base at J, with 14 bases between.

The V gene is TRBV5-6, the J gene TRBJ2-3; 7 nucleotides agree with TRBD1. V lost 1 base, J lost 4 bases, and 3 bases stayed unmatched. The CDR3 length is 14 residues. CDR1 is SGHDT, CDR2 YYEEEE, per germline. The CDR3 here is CASSLQGEADTQYF. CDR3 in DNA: TGTGCCAGCAGCTTGCAGGGGGAAGCAGATACGCAGTATTTT.

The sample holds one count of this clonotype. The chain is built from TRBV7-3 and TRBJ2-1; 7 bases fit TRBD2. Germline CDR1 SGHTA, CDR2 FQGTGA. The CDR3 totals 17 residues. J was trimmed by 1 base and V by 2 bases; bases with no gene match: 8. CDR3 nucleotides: TGTGCCAGCAGCTTAGCGAGGTGGGGGGGTTCCTACAATGAGCAGTTCTTC. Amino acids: CASSLARWGGSYNEQFF.

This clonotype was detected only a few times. In DNA, the CDR3 is TGTGCCACCAGCAGATCCCCAGGGGAGAGCAATCAGCCCCAGCATTTT. As protein: CATSRSPGESNQPQHF. This sequence joins TRBV15 and TRBJ1-5, with a possible D match to TRBD1 (6 bases). This CDR3 contains 16 residues. Germline V gene lookup returns CDR1 LNHNV and CDR2 YYDKDF (reference sequence). V lost 2 bases and J lost 1, with 12 bases in between.

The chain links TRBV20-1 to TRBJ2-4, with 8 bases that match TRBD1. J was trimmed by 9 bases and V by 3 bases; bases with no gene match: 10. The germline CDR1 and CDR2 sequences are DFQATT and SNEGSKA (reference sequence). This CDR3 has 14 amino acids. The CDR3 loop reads CSASPTGVDSIQYF. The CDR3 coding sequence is TGCAGTGCTAGCCCGACAGGGGTAGATTCCATTCAGTACTTC.

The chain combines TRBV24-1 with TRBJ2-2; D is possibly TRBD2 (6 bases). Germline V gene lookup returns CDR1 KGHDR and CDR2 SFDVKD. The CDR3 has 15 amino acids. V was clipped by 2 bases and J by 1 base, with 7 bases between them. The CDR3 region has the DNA TGTGCCACCAGTGATTGGCGGGGGAACACCGGGGAGCTGTTTTTT. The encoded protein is CATSDWRGNTGELFF.

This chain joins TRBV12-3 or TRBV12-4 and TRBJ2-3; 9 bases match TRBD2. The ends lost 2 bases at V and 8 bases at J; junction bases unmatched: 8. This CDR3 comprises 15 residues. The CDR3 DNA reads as TGTGCCAGCAGTTTAATCGGCGGGGGGGTGGGTACGCAGTATTTT. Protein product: CASSLIGGGVGTQYF.

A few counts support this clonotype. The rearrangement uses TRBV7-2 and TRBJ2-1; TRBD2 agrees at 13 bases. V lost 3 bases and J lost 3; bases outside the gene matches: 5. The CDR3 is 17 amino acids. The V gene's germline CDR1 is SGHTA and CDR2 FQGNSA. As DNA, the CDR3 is TGTGCCAGCAGCTTCCGACTAGCGGGGGGTATCTACAATGAGCAGTTCTTC. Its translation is CASSFRLAGGIYNEQFF.

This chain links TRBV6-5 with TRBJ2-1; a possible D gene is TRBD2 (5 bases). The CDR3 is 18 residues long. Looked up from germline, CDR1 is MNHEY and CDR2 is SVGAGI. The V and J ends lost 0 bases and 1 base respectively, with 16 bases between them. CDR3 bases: TGTGCCAGCAGTTACTCGAGGGCGGGTCTAGCTTCCTACAATGAGCAGTTCTTC. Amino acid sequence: CASSYSRAGLASYNEQFF.

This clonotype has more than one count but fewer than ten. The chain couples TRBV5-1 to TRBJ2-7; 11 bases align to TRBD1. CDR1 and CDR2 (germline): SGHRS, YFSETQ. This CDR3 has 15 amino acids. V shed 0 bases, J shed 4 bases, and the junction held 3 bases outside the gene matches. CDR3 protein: CASSLVGTGGYEQYF. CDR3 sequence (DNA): TGCGCCAGCAGCTTGGTGGGGACAGGGGGATACGAGCAGTACTTC. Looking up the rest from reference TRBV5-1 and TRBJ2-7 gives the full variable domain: KAGVTQTPRYLIKTRGQQVTLSCSPISGHRSVSWYQQTPGQGLQFLFEYFSETQRNKGNFPGRFSGRQFSNSRSEMNVSTLELGDSALYLCASSLVGTGGYEQYFGPGTRLTVT.

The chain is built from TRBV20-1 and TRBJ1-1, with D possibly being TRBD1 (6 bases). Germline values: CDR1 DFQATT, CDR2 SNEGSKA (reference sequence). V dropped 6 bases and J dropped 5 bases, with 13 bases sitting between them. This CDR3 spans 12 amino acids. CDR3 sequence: CSAEAGVTEAFF. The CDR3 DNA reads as TGCAGTGCGGAAGCAGGGGTTACTGAAGCTTTCTTT.

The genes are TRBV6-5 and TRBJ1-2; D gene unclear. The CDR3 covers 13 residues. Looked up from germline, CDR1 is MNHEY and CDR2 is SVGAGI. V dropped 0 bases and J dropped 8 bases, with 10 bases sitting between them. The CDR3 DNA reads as TGTGCCAGCAGTTACTCCGGGGTCTGGGGCTACACCTTC. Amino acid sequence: CASSYSGVWGYTF.

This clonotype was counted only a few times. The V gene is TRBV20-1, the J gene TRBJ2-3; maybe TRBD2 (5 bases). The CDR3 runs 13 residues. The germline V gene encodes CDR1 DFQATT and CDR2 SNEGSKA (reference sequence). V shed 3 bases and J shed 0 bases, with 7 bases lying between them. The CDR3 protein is CSARWTSTDTQYF. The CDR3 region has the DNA TGCAGTGCTAGGTGGACTAGCACAGATACGCAGTATTTT.

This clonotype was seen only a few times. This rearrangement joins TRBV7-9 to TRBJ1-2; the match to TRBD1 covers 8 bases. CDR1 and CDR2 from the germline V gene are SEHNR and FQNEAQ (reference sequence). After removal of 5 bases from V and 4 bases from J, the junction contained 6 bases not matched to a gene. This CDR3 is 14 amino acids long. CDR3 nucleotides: TGTGCCAGCAGCACGGACAGGGCCGGCTATGGCTACACCTTC. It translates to CASSTDRAGYGYTF.

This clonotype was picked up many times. CDR3 DNA: TGTGCCAGCAGTTTATTCGGACAGGGCCAAGAGACCCAGTACTTC. Translated: CASSLFGQGQETQYF. The chain employs TRBV28 and TRBJ2-5; TRBD1 aligns across 8 bases. CDR1 and CDR2 from the germline V gene are MDHEN and SYDVKM. V lost 1 base to trimming and J lost 1 base; unmatched junction nucleotides: 2. CDR3 size: 15 residues.

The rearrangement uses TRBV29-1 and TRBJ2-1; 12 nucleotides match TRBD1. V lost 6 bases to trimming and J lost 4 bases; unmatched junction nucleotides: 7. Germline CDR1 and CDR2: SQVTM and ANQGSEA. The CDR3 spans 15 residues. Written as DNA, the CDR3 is TGCAGCGTCCGCGGGACAGGGGGCAAATACAATGAGCAGTTCTTC. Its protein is CSVRGTGGKYNEQFF.

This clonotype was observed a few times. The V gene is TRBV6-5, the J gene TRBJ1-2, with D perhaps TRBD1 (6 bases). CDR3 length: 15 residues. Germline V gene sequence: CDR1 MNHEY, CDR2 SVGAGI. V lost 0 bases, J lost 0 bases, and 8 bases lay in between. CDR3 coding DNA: TGTGCCAGCAGTTACTCCCACAGGGCTAACTATGGCTACACCTTC. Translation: CASSYSHRANYGYTF.

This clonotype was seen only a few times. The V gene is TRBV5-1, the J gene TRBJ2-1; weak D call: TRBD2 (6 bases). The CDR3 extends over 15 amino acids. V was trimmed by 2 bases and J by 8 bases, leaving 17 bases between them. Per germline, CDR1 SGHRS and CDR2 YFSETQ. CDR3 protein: CASSFDGTEGDEQFF. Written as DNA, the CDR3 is TGCGCCAGCAGCTTTGATGGGACGGAGGGCGATGAGCAGTTCTTC.

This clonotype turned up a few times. CDR3 nucleotide sequence: TGCAGTGCTAGTCGGTCCTTAGGAGAGACCCAGTACTTC. This sequence encodes CSASRSLGETQYF. V is TRBV20-1 and J is TRBJ2-5; no reliable D call. From germline, CDR1 is DFQATT and CDR2 SNEGSKA (reference sequence). Trimming took off 3 bases at V and 4 bases at J, with 12 bases between the two ends. This CDR3 is built from 13 residues.

CDR3 in amino acids: CASSYSDRYGYTF. CDR3 DNA: TGTGCCAGCAGTTACTCGGACAGATATGGCTACACCTTC. The J gene is TRBJ1-2, the V gene TRBV6-5; a possible D gene is TRBD1 (6 bases). CDR3 length equals 13 residues. The germline V gene encodes CDR1 MNHEY and CDR2 SVGAGI. Trimming took off 0 bases at V and 5 bases at J, with 7 bases between the two ends.

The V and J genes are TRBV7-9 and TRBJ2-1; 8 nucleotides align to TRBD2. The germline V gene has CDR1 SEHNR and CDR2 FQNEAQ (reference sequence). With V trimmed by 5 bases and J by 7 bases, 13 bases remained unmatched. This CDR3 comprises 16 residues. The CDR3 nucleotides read TGTGCCAGCAGCCCGTCGGGGGGGCCGAGGTCGAATGAGCAGTTCTTC. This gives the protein CASSPSGGPRSNEQFF.